Each of the 21 T cell receptor beta chains below was sequenced from the same sample in a study of CD8 T cells in Susac syndrome. A quantity of about 0.5 to 1 ug RNA underwent reverse transcription using random hexamers. TCRdb itself ran the immunoSEQ multiplex PCR reads through MiXCR, one entry per CDR3 protein. The sample lists under 95,000 distinct CDR3 sequences; roughly 94% were seen once. The sequencing sample was made of CD8+ T cells from PBMCs. Receptors were obtained from a human donor with Susac syndrome.

V is TRBV2 and J is TRBJ2-5; TRBD2 agrees at 11 bases. The CDR3 consists of 15 residues. CDR1 and CDR2 (germline): SNHLY, FYNNEI. Trimming removed 7 bases from V and 2 bases from J; junction bases left unmatched: 6. The CDR3 loop reads CASTTSGDVQETQYF. CDR3 coding DNA: TGTGCCAGCACGACTAGCGGGGACGTACAAGAGACCCAGTACTTC.

CDR3 DNA: TGTGCCAGCATAACGTCTCCCGGGGAGCTGTTTTTT. It translates to CASITSPGELFF. The chain has TRBV7-9 and TRBJ2-2; D uncertain. CDR3 length: 12 amino acids. Germline CDR1 is SEHNR and CDR2 is FQNEAQ (reference sequence). The ends were cut back, 7 bases at V and 6 bases at J, with 9 bases in the middle.

The chain employs TRBV15 and TRBJ2-3; D is unresolved. The germline V gene encodes CDR1 LNHNV and CDR2 YYDKDF (reference sequence). V lost 3 bases and J 5 bases, leaving 6 bases between the germline ends. The CDR3 contains 12 residues. The CDR3 loop reads CATSSVGDTQYF. The DNA of the CDR3 is TGTGCCACCAGCAGCGTCGGAGATACGCAGTATTTT.

The chain employs TRBV29-1 and TRBJ2-1; 7 bases match TRBD2. The CDR3 extends over 16 amino acids. Germline V gives CDR1 SQVTM, CDR2 ANQGSEA. The J segment lost 4 bases and the V segment lost 1 base, leaving 10 bases of the junction unmatched. This CDR3 reads CSVEGLLGGTYNEQFF. The CDR3 coding sequence is TGCAGCGTTGAAGGCCTTTTGGGGGGGACTTACAATGAGCAGTTCTTC.

This chain uses TRBV3-1 with TRBJ2-5, with 11 bases fitting TRBD2. Germline loops: CDR1 LGHDT, CDR2 YNNKEL (reference sequence). The CDR3 is made up of 19 amino acids. V shed 0 bases and J 4 bases; nucleotides not matched to a gene: 13. CDR3 bases: TGTGCCAGCAGCCAAGAACTAGCGGGAGAGGTGGGGGGCCGAGAGACCCAGTACTTC. Residues: CASSQELAGEVGGRETQYF.

This rearrangement joins TRBV20-1 to TRBJ2-1, with TRBD1 matching over 7 bases. The trim removed 5 bases at V and 9 bases at J, leaving 16 bases unmatched. Germline CDR1 DFQATT, CDR2 SNEGSKA (reference sequence). The CDR3 spans 15 residues. CDR3 coding DNA: TGCAGTGCTCGAGCACACCAGGGGGTTGGTGGTGAGCAGTTCTTC. Its protein is CSARAHQGVGGEQFF.

This clonotype is a singleton in its sample. This rearrangement joins TRBV9 to TRBJ2-1; D possibly corresponds to TRBD2 (6 bases). Germline V CDR1 and CDR2: SGDLS, YYNGEE. The CDR3 spans 12 residues. V lost 2 bases, J lost 9 bases, and 9 bases lay in between. The CDR3: CASSVGGREQFF. CDR3 nucleotides: TGTGCCAGCAGCGTGGGGGGTCGTGAGCAGTTCTTC.

The rearrangement joins TRBV27 to TRBJ2-1; 9 nucleotides agree with TRBD2. V dropped 1 base and J dropped 5; count of bases not matched to a gene: 15. The CDR3 runs 19 residues. Looked up from germline, CDR1 is MNHEY and CDR2 is SMNVEV (reference sequence). In DNA form, the CDR3 reads TGTGCCAGCAGTTTATTAGCGGGAGTATCTTTAGGGGTAAACAATGAGCAGTTCTTC. Translated: CASSLLAGVSLGVNNEQFF.

The chain couples TRBV27 to TRBJ2-3; D uncertain. The germline V and J ends were trimmed by 1 base and 2 bases, with 7 bases remaining between them. This CDR3 has 14 amino acids. Germline V CDR1 and CDR2: MNHEY, SMNVEV (reference sequence). The CDR3 spells CASSLYGNTDTQYF. CDR3 coding DNA: TGTGCCAGCAGTTTATATGGGAACACAGATACGCAGTATTTT.

The chain uses TRBV27 and TRBJ2-1, with TRBD2 matching over 10 bases. This CDR3 contains 15 residues. V dropped 6 bases and J dropped 8; count of bases not matched to a gene: 10. CDR1 and CDR2 from the germline V gene are MNHEY and SMNVEV (reference sequence). The CDR3 nucleotides read TGTGCCAGCAGCTGGGGTCTAGCGGGAGTGGATGAGCAGTTCTTC. Protein: CASSWGLAGVDEQFF.

The rearrangement uses TRBV5-4 and TRBJ2-5, with TRBD2 matching over 12 bases. CDR3 length: 17 amino acids. With V trimmed by 4 bases and J by 5 bases, 12 bases remained unmatched. The germline gives CDR1 SGHNT, CDR2 YYREEE (reference sequence). The CDR3 bases are TGTGCCAGCAGCCTCGGGACTAGCGGGTTTGGGGGTGAGACCCAGTACTTC. Protein product: CASSLGTSGFGGETQYF.

The rearrangement links TRBV12-3 or TRBV12-4 to TRBJ2-7; D gene uncertain. Trimming pared 1 base from V and 5 bases from J, leaving 6 bases between. The length of the CDR3 is 12 residues. The CDR3 bases are TGTGCCAGCAGTTTAGTCAATCACGAGCAGTACTTC. Amino acids: CASSLVNHEQYF.

The chain carries TRBV11-2 and TRBJ2-7; TRBD1 matches 7 bases. Germline values: CDR1 SGHAT, CDR2 FQNNGV. With 4 bases clipped from V and 8 bases from J, the junction kept 5 bases outside the gene matches. CDR3 size: 12 residues. The CDR3 here is CASSWDSLKQYF. The CDR3 region has the DNA TGTGCCAGCAGCTGGGACAGCTTAAAGCAGTACTTC.

The chain recombines TRBV29-1 with TRBJ2-6; D remains unclear. Germline V CDR1 and CDR2: SQVTM, ANQGSEA. The CDR3 spans 15 residues. The V end lost 4 bases, the J end lost 0 bases, and 10 bases lay between the germline ends. The chain's CDR3 is CSVVPASSGANVLTF. The CDR3 DNA reads as TGCAGCGTTGTCCCTGCAAGCTCTGGGGCCAACGTCCTGACTTTC.

The chain couples TRBV5-1 to TRBJ1-1; possible D gene TRBD1, 6 bases. Germline-derived CDR1 and CDR2 are SGHRS and YFSETQ. V was shortened by 4 bases and J by 7 bases, with 11 bases between the two germline ends. This CDR3 comprises 12 residues. CDR3 amino acids: CASSLGQFEAFF. The CDR3 DNA sequence: TGCGCCAGCAGCCTCGGACAGTTTGAAGCTTTCTTT.

This rearrangement joins TRBV9 to TRBJ2-6; 7 nucleotides align to TRBD1. The CDR3 totals 19 residues. V dropped 4 bases and J dropped 2; count of bases not matched to a gene: 15. Germline-derived CDR1 and CDR2 are SGDLS and YYNGEE. DNA of the CDR3: TGTGCCAGCAGCCCCGAATCAACGACAGGGACCGCTGGGGCCAACGTCCTGACTTTC. Its protein is CASSPESTTGTAGANVLTF. Using reference TRBV9 and TRBJ2-6 for the parts outside the CDR3, the full variable domain is DSGVTQTPKHLITATGQRVTLRCSPRSGDLSVYWYQQSLDQGLQFLIQYYNGEERAKGNILERFSAQQFPDLHSELNLSSLELGDSALYFCASSPESTTGTAGANVLTFGAGSRLTVL.

The rearrangement links TRBV28 to TRBJ2-1; D remains ambiguous. Germline V gene lookup returns CDR1 MDHEN and CDR2 SYDVKM. This CDR3 is 14 amino acids long. Trimming removed 5 bases at V and 3 bases at J, with 11 bases between. The CDR3 DNA sequence: TGTGCCAGCAGTCCCGAGACCGTCTACAATGAGCAGTTCTTC. Encoded protein: CASSPETVYNEQFF.

The chain carries TRBV12-5 and TRBJ2-2; D possibly corresponds to TRBD1 (6 bases). This CDR3 has 16 amino acids. V was shortened by 2 bases and J by 2 bases, with 12 bases between the two germline ends. The germline gives CDR1 LGHNT, CDR2 FRNRAP. Here the CDR3 DNA reads TGTGCTAGTGGTTTGCCGACAGGAGAAAACACCGGGGAGCTGTTTTTT. Its protein is CASGLPTGENTGELFF.

The chain links TRBV2 to TRBJ2-2; D unclear. Germline CDR1 is SNHLY and CDR2 is FYNNEI. The V end was cut by 5 bases, the J end by 8 bases, with 18 bases between. This CDR3 comprises 15 residues. The CDR3 region is CASSWTVDIAGELFF. The CDR3 DNA sequence: TGTGCCAGCAGTTGGACGGTAGATATCGCGGGGGAGCTGTTTTTT.

The chain joins TRBV3-1 to TRBJ2-1; D unclear. The length of the CDR3 is 14 residues. The V end was cut by 0 bases, the J end by 4 bases, with 7 bases between. Germline CDR1 LGHDT, CDR2 YNNKEL (reference sequence). Here the CDR3 reads CASSQDILYNEQFF. The CDR3 DNA sequence: TGTGCCAGCAGCCAAGATATACTGTACAATGAGCAGTTCTTC.

The chain uses TRBV20-1 and TRBJ2-7; D uncertain. Trimming stripped 6 bases from V and 2 bases from J, with 11 bases between. Per the germline V gene, CDR1 is DFQATT and CDR2 is SNEGSKA (reference sequence). The CDR3 loop spans 12 amino acids. As DNA, the CDR3 is TGCAGTGCCGACGAGGTCGCCTACGAGCAGTACTTC. Its translation: CSADEVAYEQYF.